This TCR beta chain was observed in a study of shared clonotypes between healthy human individuals (dated by TCRdb to 2018 to 2020). Regarding the complete study: Three men and two women, aged 18 to 49 years, made up the cohort. For each donor, CD4 naive and CD4 memory were each given three plates, CD8 naive was given two plates, and CD8 memory was given one plate. Per donor, leukapheresis produced somewhere between about 0.8 and 9 billion PBMCs. To increase sequencing depth and limit assay-specific biases, different laboratories used diverse techniques to prepare libraries and sequence TCR repertoires. Blood TCR repertoires of roughly five healthy adults were deeply sequenced to estimate repertoire size and the extent of clonotype sharing between individuals. Study-wide findings and limitations: Even with the large sequencing depth, rarefaction of the sorted-subset datasets indicated that sequencing was incomplete. Higher generation probabilities were observed for clonotypes shared by all four sorted-subset donors than for non-shared clonotypes. Sharing across four donors was observed for roughly 5% of naive CD4, 3% to 3.5% of naive CD8, 2% to 2.5% of memory CD4, and around 0.4% of memory CD8 clonotypes. Sampling was limited to blood, and TCR repertoires in tissue likely differ from TCR repertoires in blood. Estimated clonotype richness was generally larger for naive than for memory subsets. The small number of donors limited the genetic and exposure-history diversity represented. Pairwise subsampling led to the expectation that sequencing depth would affect the degree of clonotype sharing among donors.

TCR CDR3 regions were amplified from genomic DNA by multiplex PCR using the deep immunoSEQ assay. Genomic DNA extracted from each cell subset was distributed evenly over all wells of several immunoSEQ 96-well plates, and each plate served as one replicate. For sorted subsets, roughly 200 ng of genomic DNA, equivalent to 25,000 to 35,000 T cell genomes, went into each replicate PCR. Purified libraries were measured with a Qubit 3.0 fluorometer, size-checked on a Bioanalyzer 2100, and measured again with the KAPA Library Quantification kit. A separate single-read 150-cycle Illumina NextSeq 550 flow cell was used to sequence each immunoSEQ 96-well plate. On the study's bioinformatics: Because only junctional sequences without quality scores were contained in the immunoSEQ output, filtering matching that applied to full-length reads could not be performed. To assign V/J genes and CDR3, sequences were annotated against IMGT germline references using PyIR, a Python wrapper for IgBLAST v1.9. Reads were removed for weak V/J assignments (E-value above 1e-6), missing CDR3, stop codons, out-of-frame junctions, or ambiguous translated residues. V3J clonotypes were defined by identical inferred V gene, J gene, and CDR3 amino acid sequence. The percentage overlap between two repertoires was calculated by dividing the number of shared unique clonotypes by the size of the smaller repertoire. RTK rarefaction, the Chao1 estimator, and Recon v2.1 estimates of unobserved clonotypes were used to assess repertoire richness. Generation probabilities for all TCRbeta clonotypes obtained by the gDNA method from four donors were computed using OLGA. Drawn from immuneACCESS, this table holds only the in-frame rearrangements with V and J called that TCRdb kept. Clones are partly lost; checked studies trace under half to an unresolved V gene and leave the rest unexplained. The DNA was the basis for D and trimming; V, J and clone size are from that table. The sample table contains over a million clones; only one count was recorded for roughly 74% of them. 0.6% to 0.75% of the sample comes from the top ten.

The cysteine opens and the phenylalanine closes a CDR3 of 18 amino acids. The kept DNA is CDR3 alone, 54 bases in frame from the first base. V trim: 3 bases; J trim: 2 bases; unmatched bases: 7. Per the germline V gene, SGHRS is the CDR1 and YFSETQ is the CDR2. Healthy HIV-negative adults with no recently reported acute infections or vaccinations were included as donors. Every donor was a Caucasian adult residing in Nashville, Tennessee, USA. CD4+ T cells were enriched by magnetic negative selection; naive cells were then positively selected on CD45RA, and the negative fraction formed the memory subset. Blood was collected by leukapheresis, and PBMCs were isolated by Ficoll-Histopaque density gradient centrifugation and then cryopreserved in liquid nitrogen vapor phase. Analytical flow cytometry was used to check the purity and quantity of every magnetically sorted T cell population. Each sorted fraction had its genomic DNA isolated and then quantified by UV absorbance on a Nanodrop 2000c.

In the case of this clone: Which antigen it targets is not known. Per-base qualities were not stored, and no clone one base away is much larger.

The clonotype comes from a man younger than 30 in good health. Some clones in this sample may be carry-over from other donors' samples. The rearrangement combines TRBV5-1 with TRBJ2-6, and 11 bases in between align with TRBD1. Sequencing input: memory CD4+ T cells from PBMCs. The cell subset or site label, as the study defines it: CD45RA-negative fraction. The base sequence is TGCGCCAGCAGCTCCCCCGGGACAGGGGGTGCTGGGGCCAACGTCCTGACTTTC. It translates to CASSSPGTGGAGANVLTF.